These 23 T cell receptor beta chains share one sample of origin, sequenced in a study of molecular identifiers for immune sequencing clone quantification. TCRdb used MiXCR to reprocess the PCR reads, holding one entry per CDR3 protein. The data hold 88,000 or so distinct CDR3 sequences, with roughly a fifth observed a single time. The sample taken for sequencing was naive CD8+ T cells from blood, with Jurkat cell RNA spiked in. Subset indicated: FACS-sorted CD8+CD4-CCR7+CD45RA+ naive T cells. The receptors were gathered from a human donor in good health. Some libraries in this study had Jurkat cell RNA spiked in.

This clonotype was observed at least ten times. The chain recombines TRBV30 with TRBJ2-3; 10 positions agree with TRBD1. Germline values: CDR1 GTSNPN, CDR2 SVGIG (reference sequence). V lost 2 bases and J lost 5; bases outside the gene matches: 4. This CDR3 spans 14 amino acids. CDR3 sequence reads: CAWSHGTGEDTQYF. In nucleotides, the CDR3 is TGTGCCTGGAGTCATGGGACAGGGGAAGATACGCAGTATTTT.

Ten or more counts support this clonotype. For the CDR3, the DNA is TGCGCCAGCAGCCAAGAGGACAGGGACTACGAGCAGTACTTC. Its protein product is CASSQEDRDYEQYF. The V call is TRBV4-1, the J call TRBJ2-7, with 8 bases identical to TRBD1. Trimming took 0 bases from V and 3 from J; bases not matched to a gene: 1. The CDR3 runs to 14 residues. The germline gives CDR1 MGHRA, CDR2 YSYEKL.

This chain joins TRBV27 and TRBJ2-7, with D maybe TRBD2 (7 bases). V dropped 2 bases and J dropped 4 bases, with 18 bases sitting between them. The CDR3 sequence is 16 residues long. Germline values: CDR1 MNHEY, CDR2 SMNVEV (reference sequence). CDR3 region: CASSLQGPGGPYEQYF. The CDR3 DNA reads TGTGCCAGCAGTTTACAAGGGCCCGGGGGGCCTTACGAGCAGTACTTC.

This clonotype was seen a handful of times. CDR3 nucleotide sequence: TGTGCCAGCAGCTTATACGTCGGCAACTACAATGAGCAGTTCTTC. Its translation: CASSLYVGNYNEQFF. This sequence joins TRBV7-3 and TRBJ2-1, with D hard to call. The CDR3 has 15 residues. V lost 2 bases to trimming and J lost 3 bases, with 11 bases between them. The germline V gene has CDR1 SGHTA and CDR2 FQGTGA.

A note on this clonotype: A much larger clone differs from this one at a single base, so this may be a read error. The chain joins TRBV27 to TRBJ2-7; possibly TRBD1 or TRBD2 for D (5 bases each). V gave up 4 bases and J gave up 4 bases, with 11 bases separating them. In germline, CDR1 is MNHEY, CDR2 SMNVEV (reference sequence). The CDR3 contains 13 residues. CDR3 in amino acids: CASSYRDGYEQYV. The CDR3, as DNA: TGTGCCAGCAGTTACCGGGACGGGTACGAGCAGTACGTC.

The chain is built from TRBV4-3 and TRBJ2-4, with 11 nucleotides matching TRBD1. The J segment lost 8 bases and the V segment lost 5 bases, leaving 8 bases of the junction unmatched. CDR1 is LGHNA and CDR2 is YSLEER in the germline V gene. The length of the CDR3 is 15 residues. The CDR3 sequence is CASSVWTGGLDIQYF. The CDR3 DNA reads as TGCGCCAGCAGCGTTTGGACAGGGGGCCTTGACATTCAGTACTTC.

This clonotype came up many times. The chain links TRBV6-6 to TRBJ1-1; 11 bases align to TRBD1. Germline V gives CDR1 MNHNY, CDR2 SVGAGI (reference sequence). The junction had 6 bases not matched to a gene; V was cut back by 8 bases and J by 7 bases. The CDR3 has 13 residues. CDR3 protein: CASWTGGGFEAFF. Here the CDR3 DNA reads TGTGCCAGCTGGACAGGGGGCGGATTTGAAGCTTTCTTT.

This clonotype appeared many times. The chain links TRBV4-3 to TRBJ2-2, with a possible D match to TRBD1 (6 bases). Germline CDR1 LGHNA, CDR2 YSLEER. Trimming took off 4 bases at V and 0 bases at J, with 12 bases between the two ends. The CDR3 is made up of 16 amino acids. This CDR3 is CASSLSGTSNTGELFF. The CDR3 nucleotides are TGCGCCAGCAGCCTCTCCGGGACATCGAACACCGGGGAGCTGTTTTTT.

On this clonotype: This could be a read error, since a much larger clone is one nucleotide away. The V and J genes are TRBV28 and TRBJ2-3, with D unresolved. Germline V gene sequence: CDR1 MDHEN, CDR2 SYDVKM. CDR3 length: 14 amino acids. CDR3 region: CAGSFGRYTDTQYF. The CDR3 DNA is TGTGCCGGCAGTTTCGGCAGATACACAGATACGCAGTATTTT.

The table lists this clonotype with many counts. The V and J genes are TRBV6-2 or TRBV6-3 and TRBJ1-5, with D tentatively TRBD1 (6 bases). The CDR3 consists of 14 residues. V was clipped by 2 bases and J by 4 bases, with 9 bases between them. Germline CDR1 MNHEY, CDR2 SVGEGT. CDR3 sequence reads: CASSYGRGNQPQHF. CDR3 bases: TGTGCCAGCAGTTACGGCAGGGGAAATCAGCCCCAGCATTTT.

The table lists this clonotype with many counts. The chain employs TRBV6-2 or TRBV6-3 and TRBJ1-5, with 7 nucleotides matching TRBD1. The junction had 15 bases not matched to a gene; V was cut back by 5 bases and J by 8 bases. The CDR3 length is 16 residues. Looked up from germline, CDR1 is MNHEY and CDR2 is SVGEGT. CDR3 coding DNA: TGTGCCAGCAGTCCAAACAGGGGCCCCACGGCTAAGCCCCAGCATTTT. It is translated as CASSPNRGPTAKPQHF.

The CDR3 DNA reads as TGTGCCAGCAGCGTGGGGGGCCGCCTCTGGGCTTTCTTT. It specifies CASSVGGRLWAFF. This sequence joins TRBV7-9 and TRBJ1-1, with D maybe TRBD1 (6 bases). The CDR3 is 13 amino acids. The germline V gene encodes CDR1 SEHNR and CDR2 FQNEAQ (reference sequence). The germline V and J ends were trimmed by 5 bases and 11 bases, with 18 bases remaining between them.

This clonotype was seen only a few times. The rearrangement uses TRBV3-1 and TRBJ2-5, with 9 bases aligning to TRBD2. V lost 1 base and J lost 2; bases outside the gene matches: 8. This CDR3 comprises 17 residues. Germline assignment: CDR1 LGHDT and CDR2 YNNKEL (reference sequence). The CDR3 nucleotides are TGTGCCAGCAGCCAAGCGATAGCGGGGGCCACTCAAGAGACCCAGTACTTC. This codes for CASSQAIAGATQETQYF.

V gene TRBV19 combines with J gene TRBJ2-1; unclear D gene. Germline V CDR1 and CDR2: LNHDA, SQIVND (reference sequence). The CDR3 totals 18 residues. V was pared by 0 bases and J by 2 bases, with 17 bases between. The CDR3 protein is CASSIDHWTESAYNEQFF. For the CDR3, the DNA is TGTGCCAGTAGTATAGATCACTGGACGGAAAGTGCCTACAATGAGCAGTTCTTC.

Ten or more counts support this clonotype. The chain links TRBV7-2 to TRBJ2-5; perhaps TRBD2 as D (6 bases). Germline V gene sequence: CDR1 SGHTA, CDR2 FQGNSA. The ends were cut back, 8 bases at V and 5 bases at J, with 18 bases in the middle. CDR3 length: 14 amino acids. CDR3: CASAYPLGRETQYF. CDR3 in DNA: TGTGCCAGCGCATACCCCCTGGGGAGGGAGACCCAGTACTTC.

Comment on this clonotype: One base away lies a much larger clone, so this may be a sequencing read error. J is TRBJ1-5 and V is TRBV29-1; D ambiguous. V lost 7 bases to trimming and J lost 5 bases, with 12 bases between them. The CDR3 length is 12 residues. Germline V gives CDR1 SQVTM, CDR2 ANQGSEA. The CDR3 sequence: CSASTGDQPQHF. The CDR3 DNA sequence: TGCAGCGCTAGCACCGGCGATCAGCCCCAGCATTTT. Full variable domain (outside the CDR3, taken from reference TRBV29-1 and TRBJ1-5): SAVISQKPSRDICQRGTSLTIQCQVDSQVTMMFWYRQQPGQSLTLIATANQGSEATYESGFVIDKFPISRPNLTFSTLTVSNMSPEDSSIYLCSASTGDQPQHFGDGTRLSIL.

The chain links TRBV7-6 to TRBJ1-4, with a possible D match to TRBD1 (5 bases). The CDR3 sequence is 14 residues long. From germline, CDR1 is SGHVS and CDR2 FNYEAQ. The germline V and J ends were trimmed by 3 bases and 3 bases, with 8 bases remaining between them. CDR3 residues: CASSFGGANEKLFF. CDR3 DNA sequence: TGTGCCAGCAGCTTTGGGGGGGCTAATGAAAAACTGTTTTTT.

This clonotype was detected many times. The V call is TRBV12-3 or TRBV12-4, the J call TRBJ1-5; a possible D gene is TRBD1 (5 bases). V dropped 3 bases and J dropped 2 bases, with 11 bases sitting between them. The CDR3 totals 15 residues. Here the CDR3 DNA reads TGTGCCAGCAGTTTTAGGGGTAACGGCAATCAGCCCCAGCATTTT. Translating gives CASSFRGNGNQPQHF.

The genes are TRBV3-2 and TRBJ2-7. TRBV3-2 is assigned pseudogene status. The CDR3 is 13 amino acids. CDR3 sequence: CASSPDRTNEQYF. CDR3 DNA: TGTGCCAGCAGCCCAGACAGAACCAACGAGCAGTACTTC.

The chain couples TRBV5-1 to TRBJ2-7; 7 bases align to TRBD1. After removal of 0 bases from V and 2 bases from J, the junction contained 5 bases not matched to a gene. This CDR3 is built from 15 residues. Germline-derived CDR1 and CDR2 are SGHRS and YFSETQ. The DNA of the CDR3 is TGCGCCAGCAGCTTGGGGACAGGCCCAACCTACGAGCAGTACTTC. Translation: CASSLGTGPTYEQYF.

This clonotype was observed a few times. The chain links TRBV9 to TRBJ2-7, with D uncertain. The CDR3 is made up of 13 amino acids. Germline V gene data show CDR1 as SGDLS and CDR2 as YYNGEE. V was shortened by 3 bases and J by 3 bases, with 10 bases between the two germline ends. The CDR3 sequence is CASSANDGYEQYF. The CDR3, as DNA: TGTGCCAGCAGCGCGAACGACGGCTACGAGCAGTACTTC. The full variable domain, in which reference TRBV9 and TRBJ2-7 provide the parts outside the CDR3, is DSGVTQTPKHLITATGQRVTLRCSPRSGDLSVYWYQQSLDQGLQFLIQYYNGEERAKGNILERFSAQQFPDLHSELNLSSLELGDSALYFCASSANDGYEQYFGPGTRLTVT.

This clonotype was seen many times. The rearrangement uses TRBV6-2 or TRBV6-3 and TRBJ2-5; no clear D. Trimming took 0 bases from V and 0 from J, leaving 5 bases between them. The CDR3 extends over 14 amino acids. Germline values: CDR1 MNHEY, CDR2 SVGEGT. The CDR3 DNA reads as TGTGCCAGCAGTTACTCTGACTACCAAGAGACCCAGTACTTC. It yields the protein CASSYSDYQETQYF.

This clonotype occurred many times. This chain connects TRBV7-2 to TRBJ1-1; TRBD1 might be the D (5 bases). Per germline, CDR1 SGHTA and CDR2 FQGNSA. Trimming pared 1 base from V and 6 bases from J, leaving 12 bases between. The CDR3 length is 14 residues. CDR3 protein: CASSLVFRGSEAFF. CDR3 coding DNA: TGTGCCAGCAGCTTAGTTTTCCGGGGGTCTGAAGCTTTCTTT.